A selection of T cell receptor beta chains follows, all from one sample in a study of blood T cells in healthy people across ages. TCRdb itself ran the 5' RACE reads through MiXCR, one entry per CDR3 protein. This sample has about 720,000 distinct CDR3 sequences, with 22% found just once. The specimen sequenced was blood. The source is a man in his sixties or seventies in good health. The CDR3 runs from the conserved cysteine through the conserved F or W. D genes are given only for firm matches. Size is omitted from some rows. Given values are once, few, many or a class for expanded clones.

d_gene | j_gene | v_gene | abundance | CDR3aa | CDR3nt
NA | TRBJ1-1 | TRBV7-2 | many | CASSLARGRTEAFF | TGTGCCAGCAGCTTAGCGCGAGGGAGGACTGAAGCTTTCTTT
NA | TRBJ1-1 | TRBV10-3 | many | CAISVGPDRAHLNTEAFF | TGTGCCATCAGTGTCGGCCCGGACCGAGCGCACTTGAACACTGAAGCTTTCTTT
NA | TRBJ2-5 | TRBV7-8 | NA | CASSFFFGWETQYF | TGTGCCAGCAGCTTCTTCTTTGGTTGGGAGACCCAGTACTTC
NA | TRBJ2-2 | TRBV7-8 | many | CASSPSEVDAGELFF | TGTGCCAGCAGCCCGAGCGAGGTAGACGCCGGGGAGCTGTTTTTT
NA | TRBJ2-5 | TRBV20-1 | NA | CSAPKGLAETQYF | TGCAGTGCCCCGAAGGGGCTAGCTGAGACCCAGTACTTC
NA | TRBJ2-7 | TRBV5-1 | NA | CASTSQGNEQYF | TGCGCCAGTACAAGCCAGGGAAACGAGCAGTACTTC
NA | TRBJ2-1 | TRBV30 | NA | CAWSVGRSSYNEQFF | TGTGCCTGGAGTGTAGGCAGGAGCTCCTACAATGAGCAGTTCTTC
TRBD1 | TRBJ1-1 | TRBV12-3/TRBV12-4 | NA | CASSFPRTGGLTEAFF | TGTGCCAGCAGTTTTCCCCGGACAGGGGGCCTCACTGAAGCTTTCTTT
NA | TRBJ2-5 | TRBV15 | NA | CATSRDRRQETQYF | TGTGCCACCAGCAGAGACAGAAGGCAAGAGACCCAGTACTTC
NA | TRBJ2-4 | TRBV15 | NA | CATSSPRGPSNIQYF | TGTGCCACCAGTAGTCCCCGGGGGCCGAGTAACATTCAGTACTTC
NA | TRBJ2-3 | TRBV9 | few | CASRARDTSPTDTQYF | TGTGCCAGCAGAGCCCGGGACACCTCTCCCACAGATACGCAGTATTTT
NA | TRBJ1-4 | TRBV5-5 | NA | CASSLGISAPGNEKLFF | TGTGCCAGCAGCTTGGGAATCTCGGCCCCTGGAAATGAAAAACTGTTTTTT
NA | TRBJ1-1 | TRBV6-6 | few | CASSNPVGTEAFF | TGTGCCAGCAGCAACCCAGTGGGTACTGAAGCTTTCTTT
NA | TRBJ2-2 | TRBV2 | few | CAGTLGTPPANTGELFF | TGTGCCGGCACCCTCGGGACTCCACCCGCGAACACCGGGGAGCTGTTTTTT
NA | TRBJ2-1 | TRBV18 | few | CASSPMGHGDNEQFF | TGTGCCAGCTCACCGATGGGCCACGGGGACAATGAGCAGTTCTTC
NA | TRBJ1-1 | TRBV7-6 | few | CASSLSVQAEAFF | TGTGCCAGCAGCTTAAGTGTTCAGGCTGAAGCTTTCTTT
TRBD1 | TRBJ1-4 | TRBV12-3/TRBV12-4 | NA | CASSRTGGRTPNEKLFF | TGTGCCAGCAGTCGGACAGGGGGCCGGACCCCTAATGAAAAACTGTTTTTT
NA | TRBJ2-3 | TRBV18 | many | CASSLRTVNTDTQYF | TGTGCCAGCTCATTACGGACAGTTAACACAGATACGCAGTATTTT
TRBD1 | TRBJ2-7 | TRBV28 | NA | CASSSPGTGNYEQYF | TGTGCCAGCAGCTCCCCCGGGACAGGAAACTACGAGCAGTACTTC
NA | TRBJ2-5 | TRBV3-1 | many | CASSQGTAQETQYF | TGTGCCAGCAGCCAAGGGACAGCCCAAGAGACCCAGTACTTC
TRBD1 | TRBJ2-3 | TRBV5-1 | NA | CASKGQEISSTDTQYF | TGCGCCAGCAAGGGACAGGAAATTTCTAGCACAGATACGCAGTATTTT
NA | TRBJ2-1 | TRBV18 | few | CASSPVPGGSNEQFF | TGTGCCAGCTCACCTGTTCCAGGTGGGAGCAATGAGCAGTTCTTC
NA | TRBJ2-1 | TRBV7-6 | NA | CASSLLSGLHREQFF | TGTGCCAGCAGCCTACTTTCCGGACTCCACAGGGAGCAGTTCTTC
NA | TRBJ2-7 | TRBV12-3/TRBV12-4 | NA | CASSFRQAYEQYF | TGTGCCAGCAGTTTTAGGCAGGCCTACGAGCAGTACTTC
NA | TRBJ1-2 | TRBV29-1 | many | CSVGAGGPSGDYGYTF | TGCAGCGTTGGGGCCGGGGGACCCTCTGGTGACTATGGCTACACCTTC
TRBD2 | TRBJ2-1 | TRBV27 | few | CASSSPLAGGYNEQFF | TGTGCCAGCAGTTCTCCTCTAGCGGGGGGCTACAATGAGCAGTTCTTC
TRBD1 | TRBJ1-2 | TRBV5-5 | few | CASSLEGANGYTF | TGTGCCAGCAGCTTGGAGGGGGCGAATGGCTACACCTTC
TRBD1 | TRBJ1-5 | TRBV10-3 | NA | CATLGQMDQPQHF | TGTGCCACCTTGGGACAGATGGATCAGCCCCAGCATTTT
TRBD1 | TRBJ1-1 | TRBV5-1 | few | CASSLGLYTDRGNTEAFF | TGCGCCAGCAGCTTGGGCCTTTATACAGACAGGGGGAACACTGAAGCTTTCTTT
NA | TRBJ2-1 | TRBV5-1 | many | CASSLYRNEQFF | TGCGCCAGCAGCTTGTACCGCAATGAGCAGTTCTTC
NA | TRBJ2-1 | TRBV7-7 | few | CASSLAGPTNEQFF | TGTGCCAGCAGCTTAGCTGGCCCTACGAATGAGCAGTTCTTC
NA | TRBJ2-3 | TRBV5-5 | once | CASSLSQLTDTQYF | TGTGCCAGCAGCTTGAGCCAGCTCACAGATACGCAGTATTTT
TRBD2 | TRBJ2-3 | TRBV12-3/TRBV12-4 | NA | CASSFPLTSGTYTDTQYF | TGTGCCAGCAGTTTCCCCCTGACTAGCGGGACTTACACAGATACGCAGTATTTT
TRBD1 | TRBJ1-4 | TRBV6-5 | few | CASSYGQGGGEKLFF | TGTGCCAGCAGTTACGGGCAGGGGGGAGGTGAAAAACTGTTTTTT
NA | TRBJ1-2 | TRBV11-2 | many | CASSPNADSLFGYTF | TGTGCCAGCAGCCCCAATGCGGACAGCCTGTTTGGCTACACCTTC
NA | TRBJ2-1 | TRBV20-1 | NA | CSASWGLGQFF | TGCAGTGCGTCCTGGGGGCTTGGGCAGTTCTTC
TRBD2 | TRBJ2-1 | TRBV27 | NA | CASSELAGGEGEQFF | TGTGCCAGCAGTGAATTGGCGGGAGGGGAAGGTGAGCAGTTCTTC
TRBD1 | TRBJ1-4 | TRBV6-5 | NA | CASRPQGAGTEKLFF | TGTGCCAGCAGACCCCAGGGGGCAGGGACTGAAAAACTGTTTTTT
TRBD2 | TRBJ2-6 | TRBV20-1 | once | CSATGTSGSGANVLTF | TGCAGTGCTACCGGGACTAGCGGCTCTGGGGCCAACGTCCTGACTTTC
NA | TRBJ1-1 | TRBV10-3 | NA | CANRKTENTEAFF | TGTGCCAACCGAAAGACAGAGAACACTGAAGCTTTCTTT
TRBD2 | TRBJ2-3 | TRBV5-1 | NA | CASSLGLAGTSSTDTQYF | TGCGCCAGCAGCTTGGGGTTAGCGGGAACCTCTAGCACAGATACGCAGTATTTT
NA | TRBJ1-5 | TRBV12-3/TRBV12-4 | many | CASSLQGNQPQHF | TGCGCCAGCAGCTTACAAGGGAATCAGCCCCAGCATTTT
TRBD1 | TRBJ1-2 | TRBV5-1 | few | CASSLERGLGYTF | TGCGCCAGCAGCTTGGAGAGGGGGCTTGGCTACACCTTC
TRBD2 | TRBJ2-1 | TRBV6-1 | NA | CASKRKRDRSYNEQFF | TGTGCCAGCAAAAGAAAGCGGGACCGCTCCTACAATGAGCAGTTCTTC
TRBD1 | TRBJ1-2 | TRBV7-3 | NA | CASSRTGGIDNYGYTF | TGTGCCAGCAGCCGAACAGGGGGCATAGACAACTATGGCTACACCTTC
NA | TRBJ2-5 | TRBV29-1 | NA | CSALTRLLGETQYF | TGCAGCGCACTGACACGGCTTCTTGGAGAGACCCAGTACTTC
NA | TRBJ1-1 | TRBV7-9 | NA | CASERRGANTEAFF | TGTGCCAGCGAGAGGAGAGGAGCGAACACTGAAGCTTTCTTT